This TCR beta chain was captured in a study of T cells after yellow fever vaccination. General study points: Post-booster reappearance was seen for most primary-vaccination clones (roughly 97% CD4, around 88% CD8). The CD4 compartment and the CD8 compartment contained a small share of clonotypes in common.

This clonotype was picked up many times. Its antigen is unidentified. The length of the CDR3 is 13 residues. Trimming shortened V by 8 bases and J by 7 bases, and 15 bases separated the two germline ends. Germline V gene lookup returns CDR1 SGHTA and CDR2 FQGTGA. A 5'RACE template-switching step, the method used to make TCR cDNA, added a universal primer site and UMIs. Each CDR3 protein is one row after TCRdb ran MiXCR on the 5' RACE reads. The sample consists of around 150,000 distinct CDR3 sequences, less than 9% of them appearing once. The receptor was derived from a man aged 18-30 years who received the YFV17D yellow fever vaccine. The source material was CD4+ T cells sorted from PBMCs, sampled 5 to 6 days after the first yellow fever vaccination. The chain couples TRBV7-3 to TRBJ2-1; no definite D call. The CDR3 reads CASQSPDTNEQFF. CDR3 DNA sequence: TGTGCCAGCCAATCCCCGGATACTAATGAGCAGTTCTTC.